Listed here is a single T cell receptor (beta chain). The clone's antigen remains unknown. The record has no base qualities; no much larger clone is one base away. Sequencer: Illumina HiSeq 2500. Quantitative 5'-RACE with molecular barcodes was used to prepare TCR beta libraries. The paper's data handling went like this. A new computational method, built on a probabilistic model of VDJ rearrangement, was used to identify disease-linked TCR variants. Using fastp at Q25 and MiXCR, TCRdb reprocessed the public reads and kept productive beta chains. Each CDR3 protein appears once, grouped with its most common genes and DNA. The V and J calls were determined by TCRdb, not by the authors. The sample table records 150,000 to 200,000 distinct CDR3 sequences; 15% to 20% of these occur just once. 3.5% to 5% of the sample belongs to the ten largest clones. The data stem from a study of CD8 T cells in ankylosing spondylitis (dated by TCRdb to the late 2010s). The study in broad terms: T cell receptor beta repertoires were profiled in healthy donors and ankylosing spondylitis patients so that disease-linked TCR variants could be found. The whole study cohort included 108 healthy donors and 25 or so ankylosing spondylitis patients. Peripheral blood was sampled, and synovial fluid was also collected from ankylosing spondylitis patients. Findings and caveats that apply to the study as a whole: The disease-linked clones were reported to be significantly enriched in matched synovial fluid samples from ankylosing spondylitis patients. Some motif variants had previously been reported in the synovial fluid and blood of reactive arthritis patients, which suggests shared mechanisms of disease initiation. Blood from ankylosing spondylitis patients appeared to be characterized by a TCR beta motif made up of under ten highly homologous amino acid variants. In peripheral blood, the disease-linked clones were found at relatively low frequencies and had a CD8+ phenotype.

A distance of 15 bases separates the germline ends of V and J, which lose 5 bases and 4 bases respectively. As encoded in the germline V gene (reference sequence), CDR1 is LNHDA while CDR2 is SQIVND. The CDR3 numbers 15 residues from cysteine through phenylalanine. This entry keeps only the CDR3 DNA: 45 bases, framed from base 1. The TCR sequence derives from a male donor under 30 with ankylosing spondylitis or in good health (not recorded which). Donor details come from another sample of the same person, matched by shared clones. The chain couples TRBV19 to TRBJ2-1; TRBD2 is a weak D gene call, 6 bases matching. Input material: blood, either unsorted or a sorted T cell fraction (not recorded which). The CDR3 protein: CASSPSGGPYNEQFF. The DNA sequence is TGTGCCAGTAGTCCGAGCGGAGGGCCATACAATGAGCAGTTCTTC.